Reported below is one T cell receptor (beta chain). Its antigen is as yet unknown. The data belong to a study of a mutant IDH1 vaccine in newly diagnosed glioma. About the study: Patients began vaccination 4-6 weeks after radiotherapy alone, or with temozolomide cycles. The earlier regimen, radiotherapy, temozolomide, or both, was most often both.

TCRdb's copy holds only in-frame clones and misses some; the assay was immunoSEQ multiplex PCR. Here the sample spans 50,000 or so clones, around four fifths being singletons. The time point was: week 5, during vaccination. The content of each vaccine dose was 300 ug of mutant IDH1 20-mer peptide, and topical imiquimod accompanied it. Per the germline V gene, CDR1 is GTSNPN and CDR2 is SVGIG (reference sequence). Trimming took 1 base from V and 4 from J, leaving 15 bases between them. CDR3 length: 15 residues. Sequencing used PBMCs, obtained from a glioma patient whose treatment included an IDH1 peptide vaccine. V and J are TRBV30 and TRBJ2-3, with unresolved D. This TCR derives from a woman between 40 and 50 years old with glioma. CDR3: CAWSEGNSRSDTQYF. In DNA form, the CDR3 reads TGTGCCTGGAGTGAAGGGAATTCACGTTCAGATACGCAGTATTTT.